These 29 T cell receptor beta chains originate from one sample sequenced in a study of cytomegalovirus exposure and HLA in healthy donors. The PCR ran on 60 Vbeta and 13 Jbeta primers. The repertoire was sequenced with immunoSEQ multiplex PCR; TCRdb's copy has only in-frame clones and lacks some. The sample has roughly 150,000 clones, 82% seen once. Sequencing was done on a sample of PBMCs. All receptors come from a girl between 2 and 10 years old in good health and CMV-seropositive.

The V and J genes are TRBV5-1 and TRBJ1-5; 7 bases map to TRBD1. V lost 7 bases, J lost 0 bases, and 13 bases stayed unmatched. This CDR3 has 17 amino acids. Germline lookup yields CDR1 SGHRS and CDR2 YFSETQ. CDR3 DNA sequence: TGCGCCAGCCCGCGGGACAGAGTACTTTATAGCAATCAGCCCCAGCATTTT. Amino acid sequence: CASPRDRVLYSNQPQHF.

The J gene is TRBJ2-2, the V gene TRBV2, with D maybe TRBD1 (6 bases). CDR3 length equals 17 residues. The germline CDR1 and CDR2 sequences are SNHLY and FYNNEI. The V and J ends lost 4 bases and 0 bases respectively, with 15 bases between them. CDR3 region: CASSAEGDGPNTGELFF. The CDR3 DNA sequence: TGTGCCAGCAGTGCCGAGGGGGACGGCCCGAACACCGGGGAGCTGTTTTTT.

The chain has TRBV5-6 and TRBJ2-5, with 8 bases lining up with TRBD2. V trimming: 2 bases; J trimming: 5 bases; junction bases outside the gene matches: 2. The CDR3 is 13 residues long. Germline V gives CDR1 SGHDT, CDR2 YYEEEE. The CDR3 DNA follows: TGTGCCAGCAGCTTTCGGGGGGGGGAGACCCAGTACTTC. As protein: CASSFRGGETQYF. The variable domain in full, with the rest retrieved from reference TRBV5-6 and TRBJ2-5, is DAGVTQSPTHLIKTRGQQVTLRCSPKSGHDTVSWYQQALGQGPQFIFQYYEEEERQRGNFPDRFSGHQFPNYSSELNVNALLLGDSALYLCASSFRGGETQYFGPGTRLLVL.

V and J are TRBV6-5 and TRBJ1-1; 8 nucleotides line up with TRBD1. CDR1 is MNHEY and CDR2 is SVGAGI in the germline V gene. The ends lost 4 bases at V and 5 bases at J; junction bases unmatched: 9. The CDR3 has 15 residues. CDR3 residues: CASSLSQGARTEAFF. The CDR3 nucleotides are TGTGCCAGCAGTTTGAGTCAGGGGGCACGGACTGAAGCTTTCTTT.

The chain is built from TRBV7-3 and TRBJ2-6; no clear D. Germline loops: CDR1 SGHTA, CDR2 FQGTGA. The V gene lost 1 base and the J gene lost 1 base, with 14 bases spanning the gap. The CDR3 totals 18 residues. This chain's CDR3 is CASSLKRPGFSGANVLTF. CDR3 in DNA: TGTGCCAGCAGCTTAAAGCGACCCGGGTTTTCTGGGGCCAACGTCCTGACTTTC.

The rearrangement links TRBV28 to TRBJ1-1; 8 nucleotides agree with TRBD1. Germline V gives CDR1 MDHEN, CDR2 SYDVKM. J was trimmed by 6 bases and V by 3 bases; bases with no gene match: 6. This CDR3 is 14 amino acids long. The chain's CDR3 is CASSLTGVSSEAFF. CDR3 DNA sequence: TGTGCCAGCAGTTTGACAGGGGTCTCCTCTGAAGCTTTCTTT.

The J gene is TRBJ2-1, the V gene TRBV19; 8 nucleotides align to TRBD1. Germline values: CDR1 LNHDA, CDR2 SQIVND (reference sequence). V was clipped by 7 bases and J by 1 base; unmatched bases: 3. The CDR3 is made up of 14 amino acids. The CDR3 protein is CASTRDRSYNEQFF. In DNA form, the CDR3 reads TGTGCCAGTACCCGGGACAGGTCCTACAATGAGCAGTTCTTC. The complete variable domain, with remaining parts taken from reference TRBV19 and TRBJ2-1, reads DGGITQSPKYLFRKEGQNVTLSCEQNLNHDAMYWYRQDPGQGLRLIYYSQIVNDFQKGDIAEGYSVSREKKESFPLTVTSAQKNPTAFYLCASTRDRSYNEQFFGPGTRLTVL.

J is TRBJ1-4 and V is TRBV28, with 7 bases identical to TRBD1. J lost 4 bases, V lost 6 bases, and 5 bases had no gene match. CDR1 and CDR2 from the germline V gene are MDHEN and SYDVKM. This CDR3 spans 14 amino acids. CDR3 coding DNA: TGTGCCAGCAGGACGGGACAGAGTAATGAAAAACTGTTTTTT. Translation: CASRTGQSNEKLFF.

J is TRBJ1-3 and V is TRBV30, with 8 bases identical to TRBD1. Germline CDR1 and CDR2: GTSNPN and SVGIG (reference sequence). V shed 1 base, J shed 6 bases, and the junction held 5 bases outside the gene matches. This CDR3 comprises 14 residues. The CDR3: CAWSEGTGQNTIYF. The DNA for the CDR3 is TGTGCCTGGAGTGAAGGGACAGGACAAAACACCATATATTTT.

With regard to this clone: Other DNA sequences in the same sample also yield this CDR3. The chain employs TRBV5-1 and TRBJ2-3, with 15 bases lining up with TRBD2. The germline V gene has CDR1 SGHRS and CDR2 YFSETQ. J was trimmed by 6 bases and V by 4 bases; bases with no gene match: 3. The CDR3 totals 15 residues. The CDR3 sequence is CASSLGTSGRDTQYF. In DNA, the CDR3 is TGCGCCAGCAGCCTCGGGACTAGCGGGAGGGATACGCAGTATTTT.

This sequence joins TRBV19 and TRBJ2-2, with 7 nucleotides matching TRBD2. CDR3 length: 14 amino acids. With V trimmed by 4 bases and J by 2 bases, 1 base remained unmatched. The germline CDR1 and CDR2 sequences are LNHDA and SQIVND (reference sequence). CDR3 sequence reads: CASSTSGNTGELFF. CDR3 bases: TGTGCCAGTAGTACTAGCGGAAACACCGGGGAGCTGTTTTTT.

V usage is TRBV10-2 and J usage is TRBJ1-5, with D perhaps matching TRBD1 (5 bases). Trimming pared 6 bases from V and 11 bases from J, leaving 20 bases between. This CDR3 is built from 14 residues. Germline V gives CDR1 WSHSY, CDR2 SAAADI. CDR3 coding DNA: TGCGCCAGCAGGGGGAGGGGTGAGGGCAGGGCCCAGCATTTT. It codes for CASRGRGEGRAQHF.

This chain links TRBV29-1 with TRBJ2-2; unclear D gene. The V end lost 6 bases, the J end lost 7 bases, and 12 bases lay between the germline ends. The CDR3 loop spans 12 amino acids. Germline loops: CDR1 SQVTM, CDR2 ANQGSEA. The CDR3 sequence is CSVVQNLGELFF. The CDR3 region has the DNA TGCAGCGTCGTACAAAATCTCGGGGAGCTGTTTTTT.

This clone came up once. V usage is TRBV2 and J usage is TRBJ2-1; tentatively, D is TRBD1 (5 bases). Trimming stripped 5 bases from V and 12 bases from J, with 14 bases between. The CDR3 totals 12 residues. Germline V gene lookup returns CDR1 SNHLY and CDR2 FYNNEI. The CDR3 bases are TGTGCCAGCAGTCAGGGAATCAGGGCGCAGTTCTTC. Translated, it gives CASSQGIRAQFF. Full variable domain (remainder filled in from reference TRBV2 and TRBJ2-1): EPEVTQTPSHQVTQMGQEVILRCVPISNHLYFYWYRQILGQKVEFLVSFYNNEISEKSEIFDDQFSVERPDGSNFTLKIRSTKLEDSAMYFCASSQGIRAQFFGPGTRLTVL.

This chain links TRBV7-8 with TRBJ2-1, with D maybe TRBD2 (5 bases). The CDR3 runs to 17 residues. Germline V lookup: CDR1 SGHVS, CDR2 FQNEAQ. V lost 3 bases to trimming and J lost 2 bases, with 17 bases between them. CDR3: CASSFPNRRIAYNEQFF. The CDR3 nucleotides are TGTGCCAGCAGCTTCCCTAATAGGAGGATCGCCTACAATGAGCAGTTCTTC.

The rearrangement uses TRBV10-1 and TRBJ2-3; 7 bases are shared with TRBD2. V shed 2 bases, J shed 3 bases, and the junction held 2 bases outside the gene matches. Germline assignment: CDR1 WNHNN and CDR2 SYGVQD (reference sequence). CDR3 length equals 14 residues. CDR3 DNA sequence: TGCGCCAGCAGTGAGGACGGGAGGACAGATACGCAGTATTTT. It specifies CASSEDGRTDTQYF.

This clone has more than one count but fewer than ten. This sequence joins TRBV2 and TRBJ1-1; the match to TRBD1 covers 7 bases. Trimming at V came to 6 bases and at J to 1 base, leaving 2 bases not matched to a gene. CDR3 size: 13 residues. Germline loops: CDR1 SNHLY, CDR2 FYNNEI. The CDR3 DNA is TGTGCCAGCAGGGACAGGAGGAACACTGAAGCTTTCTTT. Protein: CASRDRRNTEAFF.

The gene calls are TRBV9 and TRBJ2-7, with a weak D call TRBD2 (6 bases). V lost 1 base and J lost 1, with 12 bases in between. The CDR3 is 15 amino acids. Germline-derived CDR1 and CDR2 are SGDLS and YYNGEE. CDR3 amino acids: CASSVRSSGSYEQYF. CDR3 bases: TGTGCCAGCAGCGTAAGGAGTAGCGGATCCTACGAGCAGTACTTC.

V and J are TRBV29-1 and TRBJ1-1; unclear D gene. The V end lost 4 bases, the J end lost 7 bases, and 7 bases lay between the germline ends. The germline V gene has CDR1 SQVTM and CDR2 ANQGSEA. The CDR3 runs to 10 residues. The CDR3: CSVGRYEAFF. The CDR3 nucleotides are TGCAGCGTTGGTCGGTATGAAGCTTTCTTT.

This chain uses TRBV7-8 with TRBJ2-2, with unresolved D. The ends were cut back, 1 base at V and 0 bases at J, with 6 bases in the middle. The germline V gene encodes CDR1 SGHVS and CDR2 FQNEAQ. The CDR3 consists of 15 residues. The CDR3 DNA sequence: TGTGCCAGCAGCTTAGGGGCGACGAACACCGGGGAGCTGTTTTTT. It translates to CASSLGATNTGELFF.

This clone was counted a single time. The chain carries TRBV28 and TRBJ1-2, with D unresolved. V lost 2 bases and J 3 bases, leaving 7 bases between the germline ends. Germline lookup yields CDR1 MDHEN and CDR2 SYDVKM. CDR3 length equals 13 residues. The chain's CDR3 is CASSLQVDYGYTF. The CDR3 DNA reads TGTGCCAGCAGTTTACAGGTAGACTATGGCTACACCTTC.

Only a few counts were recorded for this clone. This sequence joins TRBV5-4 and TRBJ1-1, with a weak D call TRBD1 (5 bases). Trimming removed 1 base from V and 2 bases from J, with 12 bases in between. Germline V CDR1 and CDR2: SGHNT, YYREEE (reference sequence). The CDR3 is 15 residues long. For the CDR3, the DNA is TGTGCCAGCAGCTTGAACCCAGGGAAAAACACTGAAGCTTTCTTT. As protein: CASSLNPGKNTEAFF.

The rearrangement joins TRBV7-9 to TRBJ2-4; 10 bases agree with TRBD2. Per the germline V gene, CDR1 is SEHNR and CDR2 is FQNEAQ (reference sequence). The CDR3 loop spans 16 amino acids. V lost 4 bases and J lost 1; bases outside the gene matches: 4. Written as DNA, the CDR3 is TGTGCCAGCAGCTCTACTAGCGGGAATGCCAAAAACATTCAGTACTTC. This codes for CASSSTSGNAKNIQYF. The entire variable domain, with the rest obtained from reference TRBV7-9 and TRBJ2-4, is as follows: DTGVSQNPRHKITKRGQNVTFRCDPISEHNRLYWYRQTLGQGPEFLTYFQNEAQLEKSRLLSDRFSAERPKGSFSTLEIQRTEQGDSAMYLCASSSTSGNAKNIQYFGAGTRLSVL.

The chain joins TRBV30 to TRBJ1-4, with 9 bases aligning to TRBD1. J was trimmed by 3 bases and V by 1 base; bases with no gene match: 12. Germline loops: CDR1 GTSNPN, CDR2 SVGIG (reference sequence). CDR3 length: 18 amino acids. The CDR3 DNA follows: TGTGCCTGGAGTGGGGTCGGGCATCGGACAGGGGCTAATGAAAAACTGTTTTTT. Its translation is CAWSGVGHRTGANEKLFF.

The chain is built from TRBV29-1 and TRBJ2-1, with 14 bases matching TRBD2. Germline loops: CDR1 SQVTM, CDR2 ANQGSEA. The CDR3 is 17 amino acids. After removal of 6 bases from V and 0 bases from J, the junction contained 7 bases not matched to a gene. The CDR3 sequence: CSVVGLAGGSSYNEQFF. The CDR3 DNA follows: TGCAGCGTCGTAGGACTAGCGGGAGGAAGCTCCTACAATGAGCAGTTCTTC.

The chain combines TRBV2 with TRBJ2-3, with 7 bases lining up with TRBD2. Germline CDR1 SNHLY, CDR2 FYNNEI. V was clipped by 3 bases and J by 2 bases; unmatched bases: 8. This CDR3 contains 16 residues. The CDR3 coding sequence is TGTGCCAGCAGTGACTGGGCTAGCGGACTCACAGATACGCAGTATTTT. Translated, it gives CASSDWASGLTDTQYF.

The chain combines TRBV28 with TRBJ2-7, with 13 bases matching TRBD2. The CDR3 covers 20 residues. V gave up 3 bases and J gave up 5 bases; unmatched junction bases: 19. The germline gives CDR1 MDHEN, CDR2 SYDVKM. CDR3 in amino acids: CASSFRTAGLAGELVDEQYF. Written as DNA, the CDR3 is TGTGCCAGCAGTTTCAGGACGGCCGGACTAGCGGGAGAGCTTGTTGACGAGCAGTACTTC.

This chain connects TRBV4-1 to TRBJ2-7, with D maybe TRBD2 (6 bases). Trimming left V 3 bases short and J 2 bases short, with 14 bases between. The CDR3 runs to 15 residues. Germline CDR1 MGHRA, CDR2 YSYEKL. DNA for the CDR3: TGCGCCAGCAGCCAGTTCGTCGGGGGTACCTACGAGCAGTACTTC. This gives the protein CASSQFVGGTYEQYF.

The chain links TRBV10-2 to TRBJ1-1; no clear D. The CDR3 contains 16 residues. Germline CDR1 WSHSY, CDR2 SAAADI. V was shortened by 7 bases and J by 3 bases, with 21 bases between the two germline ends. The chain's CDR3 is CASTPSRSGADTEAFF. The CDR3 DNA sequence: TGCGCCAGCACCCCGAGCCGGTCTGGTGCGGACACTGAAGCTTTCTTT.